Shown below are 11 T cell receptor beta chains from a single sample sequenced in a study of T cell repertoires in aging, cancer and after chemotherapy. The template was genomic DNA from peripheral blood, not RNA. TRB rearrangements spanning V, D and J were amplified using mixed TRB-A/B primers. Each CDR3 protein is one row after TCRdb ran MiXCR on the multiplex PCR reads. The data show 1,000 to 1,500 distinct CDR3 sequences, with around 30% seen just once and roughly 10% held by the top ten. The specimen was blood. These receptors originate from a human donor with a solid tumor.

The chain recombines TRBV20-1 with TRBJ2-3, with 8 bases that match TRBD1. J was trimmed by 2 bases and V by 5 bases; bases with no gene match: 15. The CDR3 contains 17 residues. Germline assignment: CDR1 DFQATT and CDR2 SNEGSKA (reference sequence). CDR3 bases: TGCAGTGCTGAGGGGTTTGGACAGGGATCAAACACAGATACGCAGTATTTT. It yields the protein CSAEGFGQGSNTDTQYF.

This clonotype appeared a few times. The chain employs TRBV11-2 and TRBJ2-3; tentative D call: TRBD2 (5 bases). This CDR3 contains 12 residues. Germline CDR1 and CDR2: SGHAT and FQNNGV. Trimming stripped 4 bases from V and 6 bases from J, with 8 bases between. CDR3 sequence: CASSYQRDTQYF. CDR3 nucleotides: TGTGCCAGCAGCTACCAGCGGGATACGCAGTATTTT.

There are a few counts of this clonotype. This sequence joins TRBV6-2 or TRBV6-3 and TRBJ1-1, with 9 bases matching TRBD1. Per germline, CDR1 MNHEY and CDR2 SVGEGT. This CDR3 comprises 13 residues. After removal of 0 bases from V and 9 bases from J, the junction contained 2 bases not matched to a gene. For the CDR3, the DNA is TGTGCCAGCAGTTACTCTGGGACAGGGAAAGCTTTCTTT. Amino acid sequence: CASSYSGTGKAFF.

This clonotype was seen a few times. The chain employs TRBV19 and TRBJ1-3; the D is unclear. Trimming stripped 4 bases from V and 0 bases from J, with 7 bases between. The CDR3 has 14 amino acids. The germline V gene has CDR1 LNHDA and CDR2 SQIVND (reference sequence). The DNA for the CDR3 is TGTGCCAGTAGTAGCCCGATCTCTGGAAACACCATATATTTT. Translating it yields CASSSPISGNTIYF.

Comment on this clonotype: A much larger clone sits a single nucleotide away, making a read error possible. The V and J genes are TRBV20-1 and TRBJ2-1, with D perhaps TRBD2 (7 bases). The V end was cut by 0 bases, the J end by 10 bases, with 13 bases between. CDR1 and CDR2 from the germline V gene are DFQATT and SNEGSKA (reference sequence). The CDR3 is 13 residues long. CDR3 nucleotide sequence: TGCAGTGCTAGAGACCACAGGGACTACGAGCAGTTCTTC. This gives the protein CSARDHRDYEQFF.

This rearrangement joins TRBV18 to TRBJ2-1; D uncertain. CDR1 is KGHSH and CDR2 is LQKENI in the germline V gene. The V end lost 0 bases, the J end lost 6 bases, and 15 bases lay between the germline ends. The CDR3 has 16 amino acids. The CDR3 loop reads CASSPPGQSGPNEQFF. CDR3 sequence (DNA): TGTGCCAGCTCACCACCGGGCCAGTCGGGCCCCAATGAGCAGTTCTTC.

This clonotype was observed a few times. The chain links TRBV7-3 to TRBJ1-1, with D possibly being TRBD1 (6 bases). Trimming removed 8 bases from V and 2 bases from J, with 12 bases in between. CDR1 is SGHTA, CDR2 FQGTGA, per germline. This CDR3 is built from 13 residues. CDR3: CASQQGPNTEAFF. The CDR3 DNA follows: TGTGCCAGCCAACAGGGTCCCAACACTGAAGCTTTCTTT.

About this clonotype itself: The junction departs from the called germline gene at one end, perhaps through a read error. This chain joins TRBV30 and TRBJ1-4; D remains unclear. This CDR3 has 11 amino acids. The germline V gene has CDR1 GTSNPN and CDR2 SVGIG (reference sequence). The CDR3 DNA follows: TGTGCCTCTCCGGCTAATAAAAAACTGTTTTTT. It codes for CASPANKKLFF.

The chain uses TRBV20-1 and TRBJ2-1, with 7 bases matching TRBD2. CDR1 DFQATT and CDR2 SNEGSKA come from the germline V gene (reference sequence). The CDR3 is 12 residues long. Losses at the gene ends were 5 bases for V and 7 bases for J; bases not matched to a gene: 5. The CDR3 protein is CSASGGGNEQFF. CDR3 coding DNA: TGCAGTGCTTCGGGGGGAGGGAATGAGCAGTTCTTC.

The chain uses TRBV20-1 and TRBJ1-1, with 8 nucleotides matching TRBD1. J was trimmed by 4 bases and V by 5 bases; bases with no gene match: 9. Germline values: CDR1 DFQATT, CDR2 SNEGSKA (reference sequence). This CDR3 spans 14 amino acids. The CDR3, as DNA: TGCAGTGCTCAAAGACAGGGGTGCGGCACTGAAGCTTTCTTT. This encodes CSAQRQGCGTEAFF.

Concerning this clonotype: A much bigger clone sits one base away, suggesting this may be a read error. The chain links TRBV7-6 to TRBJ2-3; TRBD1 might be the D (5 bases). Germline lookup yields CDR1 SGHVS and CDR2 FNYEAQ. The CDR3 has 14 residues. The CDR3 DNA sequence: TGTGCCAGCAGCTTACGCAGGGATACAGATACGCGGTATTTT. Translation: CASSLRRDTDTRYF.